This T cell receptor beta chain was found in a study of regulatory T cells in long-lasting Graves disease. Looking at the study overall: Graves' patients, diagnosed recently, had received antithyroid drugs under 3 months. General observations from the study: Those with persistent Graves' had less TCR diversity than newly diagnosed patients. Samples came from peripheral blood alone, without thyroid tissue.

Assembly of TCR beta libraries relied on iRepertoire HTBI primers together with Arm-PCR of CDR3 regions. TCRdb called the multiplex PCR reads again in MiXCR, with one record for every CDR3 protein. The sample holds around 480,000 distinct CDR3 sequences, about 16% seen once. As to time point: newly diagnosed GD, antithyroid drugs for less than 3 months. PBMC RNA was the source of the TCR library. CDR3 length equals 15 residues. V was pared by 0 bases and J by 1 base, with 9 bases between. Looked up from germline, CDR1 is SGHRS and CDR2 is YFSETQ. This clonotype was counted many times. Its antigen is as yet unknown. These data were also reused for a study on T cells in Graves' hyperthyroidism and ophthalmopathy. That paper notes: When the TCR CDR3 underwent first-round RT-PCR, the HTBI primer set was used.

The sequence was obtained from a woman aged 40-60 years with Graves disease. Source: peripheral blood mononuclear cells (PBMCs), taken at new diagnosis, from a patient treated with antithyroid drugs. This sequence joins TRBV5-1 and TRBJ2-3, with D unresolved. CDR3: CASSLADKGTDTQYF. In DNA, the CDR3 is TGCGCCAGCAGCTTGGCGGATAAAGGCACAGATACGCAGTATTTT.